Presented here are 20 T cell receptor beta chains from one specimen sequenced in a study of Ad26.COV2.S vaccination and SARS-CoV-2 variants. Treatment denoted: some 20 received Ad26.COV2.S at low or high dose, single or two shots; 5 received placebo; per-sample allocation not given. All samples were drawn on day 63, counting from the first vaccine or placebo injection. Clones were sequenced by immunoSEQ multiplex PCR, and TCRdb holds only the in-frame ones, with some missing. Among about 480,000 clones listed, about 83% were seen once. The specimen was peripheral blood, collected in a trial of Ad26.COV2.S vaccine versus placebo. The source is a person between 18 and 59 years old who received the Ad26.COV2.S COVID-19 vaccine or a placebo.

The chain uses TRBV28 and TRBJ2-1; possibly TRBD2 for D (6 bases). Germline V lookup: CDR1 MDHEN, CDR2 SYDVKM. The V gene lost 5 bases and the J gene lost 5 bases, with 16 bases spanning the gap. CDR3 size: 15 residues. The DNA of the CDR3 is TGTGCCAGCAGTCGGCGCCGGGAGAAAAACAATGAGCAGTTCTTC. Encoded protein: CASSRRREKNNEQFF.

The chain uses TRBV9 and TRBJ1-6; 7 positions match TRBD1. J was trimmed by 7 bases and V by 0 bases; bases with no gene match: 10. This CDR3 is built from 17 residues. CDR1 SGDLS and CDR2 YYNGEE come from the germline V gene. This chain's CDR3 is CASSVGATGTANSPLHF. CDR3 nucleotides: TGTGCCAGCAGCGTAGGGGCTACCGGGACAGCGAATTCACCCCTCCACTTT.

This clone appeared a few times. The chain has TRBV12-3 or TRBV12-4 and TRBJ1-2, with D possibly TRBD1 on 5 matching bases. This CDR3 region has 12 residues. V was clipped by 5 bases and J by 3 bases, with 7 bases between them. The CDR3 nucleotides read TGTGCCAGCAGTGGGGGGGACTATGGCTACACCTTC. Its protein product is CASSGGDYGYTF.

This clone was detected a few times. This chain joins TRBV11-3 and TRBJ2-5; 9 nucleotides match TRBD1. Trimming removed 1 base from V and 0 bases from J; junction bases left unmatched: 3. Per the germline V gene, CDR1 is SGHNT and CDR2 is YENEEA. The CDR3 sequence is 16 residues long. The CDR3 bases are TGTGCCAGCAGCTTAGGGGACAGGGCGGACCAAGAGACCCAGTACTTC. Amino acid sequence: CASSLGDRADQETQYF. The whole variable domain, remainder taken from reference TRBV11-3 and TRBJ2-5, is EAGVVQSPRYKIIEKKQPVAFWCNPISGHNTLYWYLQNLGQGPELLIRYENEEAVDDSQLPKDRFSAERLKGVDSTLKIQPAELGDSAVYLCASSLGDRADQETQYFGPGTRLLVL.

Only a few counts were recorded for this clone. This chain joins TRBV6-2 or TRBV6-3 and TRBJ1-1; D is ambiguous. The V end was cut by 5 bases, the J end by 4 bases, with 17 bases between. The V gene's germline CDR1 is MNHEY and CDR2 SVGEGT. The CDR3 spans 15 residues. In nucleotides, the CDR3 is TGTGCCAGCAGTAACCAACCCGGACGGTTCACTGAAGCTTTCTTT. Protein sequence: CASSNQPGRFTEAFF.

V usage is TRBV30 and J usage is TRBJ1-4; 8 bases agree with TRBD1. The CDR3 runs 13 residues. V lost 6 bases and J lost 3; bases outside the gene matches: 3. Per the germline V gene, CDR1 is GTSNPN and CDR2 is SVGIG (reference sequence). Here the CDR3 reads CACKQGANEKLFF. Here the CDR3 DNA reads TGTGCCTGCAAACAGGGGGCTAATGAAAAACTGTTTTTT.

The J gene is TRBJ2-1, the V gene TRBV5-1; D gene unclear. Trimming stripped 3 bases from V and 9 bases from J, with 22 bases between. Germline V gene sequence: CDR1 SGHRS, CDR2 YFSETQ. The CDR3 consists of 16 residues. The CDR3 loop reads CASSSSGLGPHPEQFF. The CDR3 DNA sequence: TGCGCCAGCAGCTCCTCTGGCCTCGGACCCCATCCTGAGCAGTTCTTC.

V gene TRBV5-1 combines with J gene TRBJ1-2, with no clear D. V lost 5 bases to trimming and J lost 0 bases, with 8 bases between them. Germline CDR1 SGHRS, CDR2 YFSETQ. The CDR3 consists of 13 residues. The CDR3 DNA reads as TGCGCCAGCAGTCCGGCAGCTAACTATGGCTACACCTTC. Protein product: CASSPAANYGYTF.

This chain joins TRBV19 and TRBJ2-7; D gene ambiguous. V shed 3 bases and J shed 4 bases, with 13 bases lying between them. Germline values: CDR1 LNHDA, CDR2 SQIVND (reference sequence). This CDR3 contains 14 residues. The CDR3 region has the DNA TGTGCCAGTAGTATTTCGGTCAACTATTACGAGCAGTACTTC. Translation gives CASSISVNYYEQYF.

The chain joins TRBV3-1 (or the pseudogene TRBV3-2) to TRBJ2-7; TRBD2 might be the D (5 bases). The CDR3 totals 12 residues. Germline assignment: CDR1 LGHDT and CDR2 YNNKEL (reference sequence). The V and J ends lost 1 base and 6 bases respectively, with 7 bases between them. CDR3: CASSQGTVEQYF. The CDR3 coding sequence is TGTGCCAGCAGCCAAGGGACTGTCGAGCAGTACTTC.

This clone was counted only a few times. The V gene is TRBV14, the J gene TRBJ2-1; D is perhaps TRBD1 (7 bases). The CDR3 spans 17 residues. V gave up 0 bases and J gave up 6 bases, with 18 bases separating them. CDR1 is SGHDN and CDR2 is FVKESK in the germline V gene. This CDR3 is CASSQDRGQGGPNEQFF. CDR3 sequence (DNA): TGTGCCAGCAGCCAAGATCGAGGCCAGGGGGGCCCCAATGAGCAGTTCTTC.

The chain recombines TRBV28 with TRBJ1-2; D is uncertain. The germline V and J ends were trimmed by 10 bases and 1 base, with 16 bases remaining between them. Germline values: CDR1 MDHEN, CDR2 SYDVKM. The CDR3 totals 14 residues. The CDR3 nucleotides are TGTGCCACCCGAGTAGGCCCAAGTAACTATGGCTACACCTTC. Amino acid sequence: CATRVGPSNYGYTF.

The chain joins TRBV28 to TRBJ1-2; a weak D match, TRBD1 (5 bases). This CDR3 comprises 14 residues. Trimming removed 4 bases from V and 2 bases from J, with 11 bases in between. Germline V CDR1 and CDR2: MDHEN, SYDVKM. Here the CDR3 reads CASSSPGRNYGYTF. CDR3 nucleotide sequence: TGTGCCAGCAGTTCTCCAGGGAGGAACTATGGCTACACCTTC.

The chain is built from TRBV7-2 and TRBJ2-3; D is uncertain. Germline CDR1 and CDR2: SGHTA and FQGNSA. The CDR3 has 12 amino acids. Trimming removed 4 bases at V and 5 bases at J, with 7 bases between. CDR3 region: CASSSSVDTQYF. As DNA, the CDR3 is TGTGCCAGCAGCTCGAGTGTAGATACGCAGTATTTT.

The chain employs TRBV28 and TRBJ2-2; D is uncertain. V lost 4 bases and J lost 4, with 7 bases in between. The CDR3 has 13 residues. Germline lookup yields CDR1 MDHEN and CDR2 SYDVKM. In DNA, the CDR3 is TGTGCCAGCAGTTCCGCCGGCACCGGGGAGCTGTTTTTT. This encodes CASSSAGTGELFF.

This clone appeared a few times. The V gene is TRBV6-6, the J gene TRBJ1-5; TRBD1 might be the D (5 bases). The CDR3 has 14 amino acids. V shed 0 bases and J shed 4 bases, with 7 bases lying between them. Germline-derived CDR1 and CDR2 are MNHNY and SVGAGI (reference sequence). The CDR3 DNA reads TGTGCCAGCAGTTACTCGGGGCCTAATCAGCCCCAGCATTTT. The encoded protein is CASSYSGPNQPQHF.

The genes are TRBV28 and TRBJ1-2; D might be TRBD1 (5 bases). CDR3 length: 16 amino acids. The V end was cut by 6 bases, the J end by 1 base, with 18 bases between. The germline V gene has CDR1 MDHEN and CDR2 SYDVKM. The CDR3 protein is CASSPDSLGLNYGYTF. Here the CDR3 DNA reads TGTGCCAGCAGCCCTGACAGCCTGGGACTTAACTATGGCTACACCTTC.

The J gene is TRBJ2-3, the V gene TRBV10-3; D gene unclear. The germline V gene encodes CDR1 ENHRY and CDR2 SYGVKD. The length of the CDR3 is 13 residues. With 3 bases removed from V and 0 bases from J, the gap between germline ends came to 4 bases. The CDR3 DNA is TGTGCCATCAGTGACCCTAGCACAGATACGCAGTATTTT. Its translation is CAISDPSTDTQYF.

The rearrangement links TRBV9 to TRBJ2-7, with TRBD1 identical over 8 bases. The CDR3 extends over 14 amino acids. The V segment lost 3 bases and the J segment 3 bases; nucleotides outside the gene matches: 5. CDR1 and CDR2 (germline): SGDLS, YYNGEE. The CDR3: CASSAGQGLYEQYF. The CDR3 bases are TGTGCCAGCAGCGCCGGACAGGGTCTCTACGAGCAGTACTTC.

V usage is TRBV9 and J usage is TRBJ1-3, with D perhaps TRBD1 (5 bases). The CDR3 runs to 15 residues. Germline V gene lookup returns CDR1 SGDLS and CDR2 YYNGEE. The V and J ends lost 4 bases and 0 bases respectively, with 11 bases between them. The DNA of the CDR3 is TGTGCCAGCAGCAGGGCCGGGGGCTCTGGAAACACCATATATTTT. Translated, it gives CASSRAGGSGNTIYF. The full variable domain, in which reference TRBV9 and TRBJ1-3 provide the parts outside the CDR3, is DSGVTQTPKHLITATGQRVTLRCSPRSGDLSVYWYQQSLDQGLQFLIQYYNGEERAKGNILERFSAQQFPDLHSELNLSSLELGDSALYFCASSRAGGSGNTIYFGEGSWLTVV.